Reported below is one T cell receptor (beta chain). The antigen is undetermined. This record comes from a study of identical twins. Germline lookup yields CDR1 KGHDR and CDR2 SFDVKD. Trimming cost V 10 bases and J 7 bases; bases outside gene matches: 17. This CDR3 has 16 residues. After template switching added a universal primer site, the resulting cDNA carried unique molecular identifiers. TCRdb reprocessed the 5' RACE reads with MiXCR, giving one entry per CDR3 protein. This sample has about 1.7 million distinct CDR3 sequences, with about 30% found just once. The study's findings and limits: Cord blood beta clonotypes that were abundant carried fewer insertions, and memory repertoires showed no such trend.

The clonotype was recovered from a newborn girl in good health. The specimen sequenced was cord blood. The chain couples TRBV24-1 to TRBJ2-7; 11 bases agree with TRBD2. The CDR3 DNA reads TGTGCCACGGGACTAGCGGACTTAATGCCCTACAATGAGCAGTACTTC. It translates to CATGLADLMPYNEQYF.